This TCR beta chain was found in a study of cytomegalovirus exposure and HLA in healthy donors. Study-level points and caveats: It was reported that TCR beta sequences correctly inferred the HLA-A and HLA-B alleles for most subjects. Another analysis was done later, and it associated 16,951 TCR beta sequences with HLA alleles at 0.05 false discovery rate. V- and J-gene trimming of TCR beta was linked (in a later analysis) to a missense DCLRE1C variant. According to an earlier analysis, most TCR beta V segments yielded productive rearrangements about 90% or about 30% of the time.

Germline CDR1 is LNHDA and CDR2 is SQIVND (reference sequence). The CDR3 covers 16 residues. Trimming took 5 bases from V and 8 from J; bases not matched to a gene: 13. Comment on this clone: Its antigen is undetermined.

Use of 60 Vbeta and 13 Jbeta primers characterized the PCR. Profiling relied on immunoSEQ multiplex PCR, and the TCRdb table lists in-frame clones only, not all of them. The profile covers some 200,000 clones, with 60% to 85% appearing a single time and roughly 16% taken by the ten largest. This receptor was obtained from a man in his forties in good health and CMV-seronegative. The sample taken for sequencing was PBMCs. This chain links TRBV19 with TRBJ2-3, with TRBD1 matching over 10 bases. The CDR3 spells CASSPRTGGGRGTQYF. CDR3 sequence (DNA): TGTGCCAGTAGTCCCAGGACAGGGGGGGGAAGAGGTACGCAGTATTTT. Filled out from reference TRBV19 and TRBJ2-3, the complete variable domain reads DGGITQSPKYLFRKEGQNVTLSCEQNLNHDAMYWYRQDPGQGLRLIYYSQIVNDFQKGDIAEGYSVSREKKESFPLTVTSAQKNPTAFYLCASSPRTGGGRGTQYFGPGTRLTVL.